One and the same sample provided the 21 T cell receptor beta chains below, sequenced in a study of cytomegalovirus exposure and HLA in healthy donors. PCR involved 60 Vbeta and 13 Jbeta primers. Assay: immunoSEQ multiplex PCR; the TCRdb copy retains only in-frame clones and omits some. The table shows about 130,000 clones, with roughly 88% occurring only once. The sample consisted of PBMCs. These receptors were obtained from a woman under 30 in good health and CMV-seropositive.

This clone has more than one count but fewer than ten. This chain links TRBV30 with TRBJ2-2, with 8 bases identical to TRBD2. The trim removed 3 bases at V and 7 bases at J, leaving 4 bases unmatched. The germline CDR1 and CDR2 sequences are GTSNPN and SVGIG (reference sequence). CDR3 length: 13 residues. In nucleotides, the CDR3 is TGTGCCTGGAGCGGGGGGGGAATCGGGGAGCTGTTTTTT. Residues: CAWSGGGIGELFF.

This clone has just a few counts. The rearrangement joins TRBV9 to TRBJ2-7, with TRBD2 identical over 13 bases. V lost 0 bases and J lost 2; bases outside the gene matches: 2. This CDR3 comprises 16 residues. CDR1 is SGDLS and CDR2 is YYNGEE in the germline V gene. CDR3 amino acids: CASSVEGTSGAYEQYF. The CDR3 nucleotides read TGTGCCAGCAGCGTAGAGGGGACTAGCGGGGCCTACGAGCAGTACTTC.

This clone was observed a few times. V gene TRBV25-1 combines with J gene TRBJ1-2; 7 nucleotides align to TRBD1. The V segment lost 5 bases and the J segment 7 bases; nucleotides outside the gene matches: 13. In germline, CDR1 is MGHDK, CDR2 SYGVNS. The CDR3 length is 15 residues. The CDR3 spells CASSPPPGQGVGYTF. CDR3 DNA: TGTGCCAGCAGTCCCCCCCCCGGGCAGGGGGTTGGCTACACCTTC.

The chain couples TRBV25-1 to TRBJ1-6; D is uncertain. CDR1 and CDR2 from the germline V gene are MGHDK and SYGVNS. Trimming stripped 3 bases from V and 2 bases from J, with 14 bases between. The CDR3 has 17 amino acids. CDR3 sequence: CASSDERPRPYNSPLHF. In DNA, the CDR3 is TGTGCCAGCAGTGACGAGAGGCCGCGCCCCTATAATTCACCCCTCCACTTT.

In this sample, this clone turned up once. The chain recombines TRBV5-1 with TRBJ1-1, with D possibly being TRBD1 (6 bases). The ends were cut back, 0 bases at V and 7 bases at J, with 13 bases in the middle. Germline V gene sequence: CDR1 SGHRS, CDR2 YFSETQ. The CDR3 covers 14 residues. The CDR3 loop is CASSLGSGVHEAFF. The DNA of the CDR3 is TGCGCCAGCAGCTTGGGTTCAGGGGTTCATGAAGCTTTCTTT.

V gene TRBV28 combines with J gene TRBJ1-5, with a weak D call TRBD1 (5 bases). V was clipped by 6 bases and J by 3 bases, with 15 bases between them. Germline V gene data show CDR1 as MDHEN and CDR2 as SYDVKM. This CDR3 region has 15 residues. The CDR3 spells CASRPGDSPNQPQHF. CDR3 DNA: TGTGCCAGCAGGCCGGGTGACAGCCCCAATCAGCCCCAGCATTTT.

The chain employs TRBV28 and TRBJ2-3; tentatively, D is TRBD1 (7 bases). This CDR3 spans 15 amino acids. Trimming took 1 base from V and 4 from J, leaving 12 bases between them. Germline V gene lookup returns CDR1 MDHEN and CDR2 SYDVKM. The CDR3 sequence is CASSLSTGDSDTQYF. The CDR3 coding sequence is TGTGCCAGCAGTTTATCAACAGGGGACTCAGATACGCAGTATTTT.

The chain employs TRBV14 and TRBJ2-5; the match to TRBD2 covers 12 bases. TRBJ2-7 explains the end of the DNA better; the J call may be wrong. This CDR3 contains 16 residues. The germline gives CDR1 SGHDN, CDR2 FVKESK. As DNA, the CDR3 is TGTGCCAGCAGCCAAACTAGCGGGGGGCCTTCCTACGAGCAGTACTTC. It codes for CASSQTSGGPSYEQYF.

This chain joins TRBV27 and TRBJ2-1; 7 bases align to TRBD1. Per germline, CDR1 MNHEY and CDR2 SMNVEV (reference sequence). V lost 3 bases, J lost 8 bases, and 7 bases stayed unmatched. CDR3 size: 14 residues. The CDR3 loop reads CASSFGRGLDEQFF. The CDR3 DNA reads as TGTGCCAGCAGTTTTGGCAGGGGGTTGGATGAGCAGTTCTTC.

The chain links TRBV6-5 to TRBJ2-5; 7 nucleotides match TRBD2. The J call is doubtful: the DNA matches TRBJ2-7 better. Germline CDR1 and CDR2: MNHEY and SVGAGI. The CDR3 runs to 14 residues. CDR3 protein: CASSYGGWEGEQYF. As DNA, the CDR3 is TGTGCCAGCAGTTACGGGGGTTGGGAGGGCGAGCAGTACTTC.

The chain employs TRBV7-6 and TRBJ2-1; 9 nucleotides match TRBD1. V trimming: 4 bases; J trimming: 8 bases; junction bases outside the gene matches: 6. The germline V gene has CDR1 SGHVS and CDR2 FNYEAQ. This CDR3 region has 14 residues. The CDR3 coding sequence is TGTGCCAGCAGCTCAGACAGGGGGGTCGATGAGCAGTTCTTC. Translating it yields CASSSDRGVDEQFF.

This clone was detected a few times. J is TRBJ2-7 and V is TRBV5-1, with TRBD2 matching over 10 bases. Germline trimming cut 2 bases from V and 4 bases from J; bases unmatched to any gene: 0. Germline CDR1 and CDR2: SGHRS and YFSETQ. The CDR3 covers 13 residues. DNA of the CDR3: TGCGCCAGCAGCTTACTAGCGGGGTACGAGCAGTACTTC. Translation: CASSLLAGYEQYF.

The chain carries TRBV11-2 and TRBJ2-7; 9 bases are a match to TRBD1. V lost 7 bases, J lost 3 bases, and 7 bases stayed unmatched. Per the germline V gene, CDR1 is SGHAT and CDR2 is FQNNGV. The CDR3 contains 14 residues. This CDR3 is CASTTGTGSYEQYF. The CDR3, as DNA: TGTGCCAGCACCACCGGGACAGGGAGCTACGAGCAGTACTTC.

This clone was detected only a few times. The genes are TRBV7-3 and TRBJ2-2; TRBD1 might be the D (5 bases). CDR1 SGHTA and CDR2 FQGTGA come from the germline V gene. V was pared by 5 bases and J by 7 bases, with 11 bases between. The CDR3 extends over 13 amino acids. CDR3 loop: CASSNQGGGELFF. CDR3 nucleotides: TGTGCCAGCAGCAATCAGGGCGGCGGGGAGCTGTTTTTT.

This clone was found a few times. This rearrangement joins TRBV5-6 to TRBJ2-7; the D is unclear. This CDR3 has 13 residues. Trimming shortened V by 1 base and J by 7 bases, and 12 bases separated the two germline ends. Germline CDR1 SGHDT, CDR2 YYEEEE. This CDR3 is CASSLWSGREQYF. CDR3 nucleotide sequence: TGTGCCAGCAGCTTGTGGTCAGGTCGAGAGCAGTACTTC.

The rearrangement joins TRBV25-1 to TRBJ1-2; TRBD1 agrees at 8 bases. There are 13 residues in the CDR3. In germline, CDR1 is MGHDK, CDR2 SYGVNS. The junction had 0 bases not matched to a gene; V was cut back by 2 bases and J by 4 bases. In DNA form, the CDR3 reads TGTGCCAGCAGTGAAGGACAGGGCTATGGCTACACCTTC. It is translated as CASSEGQGYGYTF.

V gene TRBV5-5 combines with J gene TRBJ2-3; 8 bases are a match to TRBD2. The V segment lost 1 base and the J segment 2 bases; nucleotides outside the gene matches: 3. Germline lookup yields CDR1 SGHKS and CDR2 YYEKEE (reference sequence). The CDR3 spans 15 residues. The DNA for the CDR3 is TGTGCCAGCAGCTTGCCGGGGGGGACCACAGATACGCAGTATTTT. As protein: CASSLPGGTTDTQYF.

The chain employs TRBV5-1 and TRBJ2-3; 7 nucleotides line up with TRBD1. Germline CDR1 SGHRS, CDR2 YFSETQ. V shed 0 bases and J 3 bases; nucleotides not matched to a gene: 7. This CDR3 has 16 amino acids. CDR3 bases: TGCGCCAGCAGCTTGGAGCCGAGACAGGGTACAGATACGCAGTATTTT. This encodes CASSLEPRQGTDTQYF.

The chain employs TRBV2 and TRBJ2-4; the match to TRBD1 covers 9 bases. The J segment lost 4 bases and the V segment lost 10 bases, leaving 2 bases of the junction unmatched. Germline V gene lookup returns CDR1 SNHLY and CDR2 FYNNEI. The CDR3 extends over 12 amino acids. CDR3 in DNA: TGTGCCACCGGACAGGGGAAAAACATTCAGTACTTC. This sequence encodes CATGQGKNIQYF.

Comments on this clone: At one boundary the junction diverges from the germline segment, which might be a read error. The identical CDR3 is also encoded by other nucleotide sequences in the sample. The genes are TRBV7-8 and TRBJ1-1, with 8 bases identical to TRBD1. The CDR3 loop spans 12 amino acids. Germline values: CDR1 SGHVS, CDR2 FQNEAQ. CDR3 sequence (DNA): TGTGCCAGCAGCTCTCAGACAGGGGAAGCCTTCTTT. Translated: CASSSQTGEAFF.

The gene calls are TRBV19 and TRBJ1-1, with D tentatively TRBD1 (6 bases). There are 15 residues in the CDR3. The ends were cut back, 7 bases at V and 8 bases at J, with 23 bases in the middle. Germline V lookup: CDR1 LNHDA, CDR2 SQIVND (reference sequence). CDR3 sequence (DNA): TGTGCCAGTACCAAAATTTACAGGGAAGCAATAGAAGCTTTCTTT. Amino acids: CASTKIYREAIEAFF. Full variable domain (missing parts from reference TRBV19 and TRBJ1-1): DGGITQSPKYLFRKEGQNVTLSCEQNLNHDAMYWYRQDPGQGLRLIYYSQIVNDFQKGDIAEGYSVSREKKESFPLTVTSAQKNPTAFYLCASTKIYREAIEAFFGQGTRLTVV.